Following are 6 T cell receptor beta chains from one sample sequenced in a study of blood T cell repertoires in COVID-19. TCRdb keeps only in-frame clones here, not all; method: immunoSEQ multiplex PCR. The profile shows around 280,000 clones, roughly 86% of them singletons. Sequencing was performed on peripheral blood. These receptors all come from a woman in her twenties or thirties who had recovered from COVID-19.

This chain joins TRBV11-2 and TRBJ1-1; TRBD1 matches 7 bases. The CDR3 runs 15 residues. From germline, CDR1 is SGHAT and CDR2 FQNNGV. J was trimmed by 1 base and V by 0 bases; bases with no gene match: 2. The CDR3 DNA sequence: TGTGCCAGCAGCTTAGACGGGACAGCGAACACTGAAGCTTTCTTT. Translated, it gives CASSLDGTANTEAFF. Full variable domain (rest looked up from reference TRBV11-2 and TRBJ1-1): EAGVAQSPRYKIIEKRQSVAFWCNPISGHATLYWYQQILGQGPKLLIQFQNNGVVDDSQLPKDRFSAERLKGVDSTLKIQPAKLEDSAVYLCASSLDGTANTEAFFGQGTRLTVV.

The chain has TRBV5-6 and TRBJ1-2, with D possibly being TRBD1 (6 bases). The germline CDR1 and CDR2 sequences are SGHDT and YYEEEE. This CDR3 contains 15 residues. V was shortened by 6 bases and J by 0 bases, with 15 bases between the two germline ends. In DNA form, the CDR3 reads TGTGCCAGCACGACCTCGGGGGGGCCTAACTATGGCTACACCTTC. Its protein is CASTTSGGPNYGYTF.

This clone occurred many times. The CDR3 spells CASSDRTGPGANVLTF. In nucleotides, the CDR3 is TGCGCCAGCAGCGACCGGACAGGCCCCGGGGCCAACGTCCTGACTTTC. V gene TRBV5-1 combines with J gene TRBJ2-6; TRBD1 matches 7 bases. CDR1 is SGHRS and CDR2 is YFSETQ in the germline V gene. CDR3 length: 16 amino acids. Unmatched junction bases numbered 8, after V lost 4 bases and J lost 4 bases.

This chain connects TRBV5-1 to TRBJ2-2; TRBD1 aligns across 7 bases. V was pared by 5 bases and J by 3 bases, with 7 bases of the junction left unmatched. Germline loops: CDR1 SGHRS, CDR2 YFSETQ. The CDR3 length is 15 residues. CDR3 sequence reads: CASSSRGTDTGELFF. The CDR3 DNA reads TGCGCCAGCAGTTCCAGGGGGACGGACACCGGGGAGCTGTTTTTT.

V gene TRBV24-1 combines with J gene TRBJ1-4; 11 bases align to TRBD1. The germline CDR1 and CDR2 sequences are KGHDR and SFDVKD. After removal of 4 bases from V and 6 bases from J, the junction contained 3 bases not matched to a gene. CDR3 length: 15 residues. CDR3 sequence (DNA): TGTGCCACCAGTGACCCGGGACAGGGGGATGAAAAACTGTTTTTT. Protein sequence: CATSDPGQGDEKLFF.

The rearrangement links TRBV5-5 to TRBJ1-6, with 10 bases fitting TRBD1. The CDR3 covers 15 residues. Per the germline V gene, CDR1 is SGHKS and CDR2 is YYEKEE (reference sequence). With 4 bases clipped from V and 7 bases from J, the junction kept 5 bases outside the gene matches. CDR3 nucleotides: TGTGCCAGCAGCCGGTCGGGACAGGGGAATTCACCCCTCCACTTT. Its translation is CASSRSGQGNSPLHF.